One and the same sample provided the 11 T cell receptor beta chains below, sequenced in a study of glioma-infiltrating T cells. TCR alpha and beta CDR3 regions were amplified from RNA using iRepertoire nested multiplex PCR. TCRdb used MiXCR to reprocess the multiplex PCR reads, holding one entry per CDR3 protein. The sample lists 150,000 to 200,000 distinct CDR3 sequences, about 46% occurring once. Sequencing used glioma tissue, nonneoplastic brain tissue, or PBMCs (not recorded which). Source of these receptors: a human donor with low-grade glioma or glioblastoma, undergoing nonglioma brain surgery, or in good health (not recorded which).

This clonotype came up a few times. The chain links TRBV14 to TRBJ2-7; TRBD1 aligns across 7 bases. The germline V gene encodes CDR1 SGHDN and CDR2 FVKESK. The CDR3 runs to 14 residues. The ends lost 10 bases at V and 3 bases at J; junction bases unmatched: 12. The DNA for the CDR3 is TGTGCCACCCCTATCGACAGGGACAACTACGAGCAGTACTTC. Its translation: CATPIDRDNYEQYF.

With respect to this clonotype: One base away lies a much larger clone, so this may be a sequencing read error. This chain uses TRBV28 with TRBJ2-3, with D unclear. The CDR3 spans 14 residues. The germline V and J ends were trimmed by 3 bases and 9 bases, with 16 bases remaining between them. Per germline, CDR1 MDHEN and CDR2 SYDVKM. In nucleotides, the CDR3 is TGTGCCAGCAGTTTTACTATCGGCCCCTTCACGCAGTATTTT. Translation gives CASSFTIGPFTQYF.

On this clonotype itself: One base away lies a much larger clone, so this may be a sequencing read error. The V gene is TRBV28, the J gene TRBJ2-2, with TRBD2 matching over 7 bases. The CDR3 totals 16 residues. Per germline, CDR1 MDHEN and CDR2 SYDVKM. CDR3 DNA sequence: TGTGCCAGCAGTGGGGGGGTTATTTCGAACACCGGGGAGCTGCTTTTT. It codes for CASSGGVISNTGELLF.

Details on this clonotype: A much larger clone lies one base from this, so it may be a read error. This sequence joins TRBV7-2 and TRBJ2-7; D gene ambiguous. The V end lost 2 bases, the J end lost 7 bases, and 12 bases lay between the germline ends. The CDR3 consists of 13 residues. The germline gives CDR1 SGHTA, CDR2 FQGNSA. The CDR3 protein is CASSLKGRPEQYF. CDR3 in DNA: TGTGCCAGCAGCTTAAAAGGGCGGCCTGAGCAGTACTTC.

This clonotype was picked up one time. At one of its ends the junction is not consistent with the germline gene, which may arise from a read error. The J gene is TRBJ2-7, the V gene TRBV12-3 or TRBV12-4; D is unclear. The CDR3 has 12 residues. CDR3 nucleotides: TGTGCCAGCAGTTCAAGCTCCAACGAGCAGTACTTC. Amino acids: CASSSSSNEQYF.

As to this clonotype: Likely a read error: the CDR3 ends without its conserved phenylalanine or tryptophan. CDR3 sequence (DNA): TGTGCCAGCAGCTTAGGGGTCTCGCGGGCTGCAATACATGAGCAGTTCTTA. Translation gives CASSLGVSRAAIHEQFL. The chain couples TRBV11-2 to TRBJ2-1; weak D call: TRBD2 (5 bases). CDR3 length: 17 amino acids. Germline CDR1 is SGHAT and CDR2 is FQNNGV. V was trimmed by 1 base and J by 8 bases, leaving 21 bases between them.

As for this clonotype: One base away lies a much larger clone, so this may be a sequencing read error. The chain links TRBV6-2 or TRBV6-3 to TRBJ2-7; the match to TRBD1 covers 7 bases. There are 16 residues in the CDR3. Trimming removed 2 bases from V and 5 bases from J; junction bases left unmatched: 12. The germline V gene has CDR1 MNHEY and CDR2 SVGEGT. The CDR3 reads CASSYDRTGEGDEQYF. The CDR3 bases are TGTGCCAGCAGTTACGACAGGACAGGTGAAGGAGACGAGCAGTACTTC.

This clonotype has at least ten counts. The V call is TRBV6-1, the J call TRBJ2-3, with D hard to call. The CDR3 length is 12 residues. Trimming removed 3 bases from V and 4 bases from J, with 5 bases in between. The V gene's germline CDR1 is MNHNS and CDR2 SASEGT. This CDR3 reads CASSDHPDTQYF. The CDR3 nucleotides are TGTGCCAGCAGTGATCACCCAGATACGCAGTATTTT.

In regard to this clonotype: A read error may be the cause here, since a much bigger clone is one base away. The V gene is TRBV7-8, the J gene TRBJ2-1; a possible D gene is TRBD1 (6 bases). The germline CDR1 and CDR2 sequences are SGHVS and FQNEAQ. The CDR3 is 15 residues long. V was clipped by 5 bases and J by 7 bases, with 18 bases between them. The CDR3 DNA sequence: TGTGCCAGCAGCCCGAACAGGGTGGCTACGAATGAGCAGTTCTTC. This sequence encodes CASSPNRVATNEQFF.

The V gene is TRBV4-1, the J gene TRBJ2-3; D remains unclear. V shed 0 bases and J shed 5 bases, with 6 bases lying between them. In germline, CDR1 is MGHRA, CDR2 YSYEKL. This CDR3 contains 13 residues. CDR3 nucleotide sequence: TGCGCCAGCAGCCAAGAGGAGCAAGATACGCAGTATTTT. Encoded protein: CASSQEEQDTQYF.

This clonotype was observed many times. V and J are TRBV27 and TRBJ2-3, with TRBD1 matching over 7 bases. This CDR3 spans 15 amino acids. From germline, CDR1 is MNHEY and CDR2 SMNVEV (reference sequence). Germline trimming cut 6 bases from V and 2 bases from J; bases unmatched to any gene: 8. CDR3 in amino acids: CASRRGQLFTDTQYF. The CDR3 bases are TGTGCCAGCAGACGGGGACAGCTCTTCACAGATACGCAGTATTTT.